This T cell receptor beta chain was identified during a study of T cell changes during pregnancy in multiple sclerosis. The CDR3 has 15 residues. With V trimmed by 5 bases and J by 4 bases, 9 bases remained unmatched. Germline loops: CDR1 LNHDA, CDR2 SQIVND (reference sequence). Only in-frame clones appear in the TCRdb table, and some are missing; sequencing was by immunoSEQ multiplex PCR. The sample lists roughly 12,000 clones; 84% were seen once. V is TRBV19 and J is TRBJ2-7, with TRBD2 matching 9 bases. The sample here was CD8+ T cells from peripheral blood mononuclear cells, taken after pregnancy. The TCR sequence derives from a female donor in good health, enrolled as a control in a pregnancy study. CDR3 coding DNA: TGTGCCAGTAGTTTCGCCGGGACTAGCAGTTACGAGCAGTACTTC. Amino acid sequence: CASSFAGTSSYEQYF.